The 19 T cell receptor beta chains reported below all come from one sample, sequenced in a study of tumor and adjacent non-tumor tissue in lung cancer. The library came from three nested PCR rounds adapted from ARM-PCR protocols. TCRdb reprocessed the multiplex PCR reads via MiXCR and lists one record per CDR3 protein. The table has 50,000 to 60,000 distinct CDR3 sequences, about 70% seen once. No cell sorting was done before RNA was extracted from the tissue. The normal lung tissue was taken more than 3 cm from the tumor edge. The sequenced material came from distant non-tumor lung tissue. These receptors originate from a woman aged 60-75 years with non-small cell lung cancer.

A word on this clonotype: Compared with germline, one end of the junction differs, possibly owing to a read error. V usage is TRBV6-2 or TRBV6-3 and J usage is TRBJ2-7; D is undetermined. CDR3 length equals 10 residues. Germline lookup yields CDR1 MNHEY and CDR2 SVGEGT. DNA of the CDR3: TGTGCCAGCGGATCCTACGAGCGGTACTTC. Amino acids: CASGSYERYF.

As concerns this clonotype: Relative to the germline gene, one junction end is altered; a read error may explain this. V is TRBV5-8 and J is TRBJ1-5, with D uncertain. The germline gives CDR1 SGHTS, CDR2 YDEGEE. The CDR3 extends over 16 amino acids. For the CDR3, the DNA is TGTGCCAGCAGCTTGGTTGCTGGGAAGGAAAATCAGCCCCGGCATTTT. Its translation: CASSLVAGKENQPRHF.

This clonotype was counted between two and nine times. A much larger clone sits a single nucleotide away, making a read error possible. The gene calls are TRBV29-1 and TRBJ2-7; tentative D call: TRBD2 (5 bases). The germline V gene encodes CDR1 SQVTM and CDR2 ANQGSEA. V was trimmed by 3 bases and J by 0 bases, leaving 15 bases between them. The CDR3 length is 15 residues. CDR3 DNA: TGCAGCGTTGACTGGAACAGAGGAGGCTCCTACGAGCAGTACTTC. Translation: CSVDWNRGGSYEQYF.

Only a few counts were recorded for this clonotype. A much larger clone is a single base away; this may be a read error. The rearrangement joins TRBV4-1 to TRBJ1-4, with 8 nucleotides matching TRBD1. Germline V CDR1 and CDR2: MGHRA, YSYEKL. This CDR3 is 16 amino acids long. V lost 1 base, J lost 7 bases, and 8 bases stayed unmatched. In nucleotides, the CDR3 is TGCGCCAGCAGCCAAGGAGGAACAGGGGGTTTTGAAAAACTGTTTTTT. Its translation is CASSQGGTGGFEKLFF.

As concerns this clonotype: This may arise from a read error, as a much more abundant clone is one base away. This chain links TRBV7-9 with TRBJ2-1; a weak D match, TRBD1 (5 bases). Trimming removed 5 bases at V and 5 bases at J, with 16 bases between. The V gene's germline CDR1 is SEHNR and CDR2 FQNEAQ (reference sequence). CDR3 size: 15 residues. This CDR3 is CASSPLRTWDNEQFF. As DNA, the CDR3 is TGTGCCAGCAGCCCCCTTCGGACATGGGACAATGAGCAGTTCTTC.

In regard to this clonotype: The junction and the germline gene differ at one end; a read error may be behind it. The gene calls are TRBV6-5 and TRBJ1-6; a weak D match, TRBD1 (5 bases). Germline V lookup: CDR1 MNHEY, CDR2 SVGAGI. The CDR3 is made up of 16 amino acids. The CDR3 DNA follows: TGTGTCAGCAGCCTTTCGGGACTAACTTCAGGCTCACCCCTCCACTTT. Encoded protein: CVSSLSGLTSGSPLHF.

Note on this clonotype: The junction departs from germline at one end; a sequencing error may be responsible. The chain is built from TRBV29-1 and TRBJ2-3; 7 bases align to TRBD1. Germline V CDR1 and CDR2: SQVTM, ANQGSEA. This CDR3 comprises 13 residues. The CDR3 spells CSVRRGIEDTRYF. CDR3 nucleotides: TGCAGCGTTCGCAGGGGGATTGAAGATACGCGGTACTTT.

This clonotype has more than one count but fewer than ten. A junction end diverges from the germline sequence, so it may reflect a read error. The rearrangement joins TRBV29-1 to TRBJ1-2, with D unclear. This CDR3 has 13 amino acids. Per the germline V gene, CDR1 is SQVTM and CDR2 is ANQGSEA. The CDR3 is CSVVSTGNNGYTF. The CDR3 DNA reads TGCAGCGTTGTCAGTACTGGGAACAATGGCTACACTTTC.

The chain couples TRBV6-4 to TRBJ2-1; 10 nucleotides line up with TRBD2. V was clipped by 4 bases and J by 3 bases; unmatched bases: 3. CDR3 length: 15 amino acids. CDR1 and CDR2 from the germline V gene are MRHNA and SNTAGT. The CDR3 sequence: CASSASGGIYNEQFF. The DNA of the CDR3 is TGTGCCAGCAGTGCTAGCGGGGGAATCTACAATGAGCAGTTCTTC.

The V gene is TRBV4-3, the J gene TRBJ2-7; D is undetermined. Trimming removed 0 bases from V and 6 bases from J, with 15 bases in between. This CDR3 comprises 15 residues. CDR1 and CDR2 from the germline V gene are LGHNA and YSLEER. CDR3 DNA sequence: TGCGCCAGCAGCCAAGAAGACACAAAGTTGGCCGAGCAGTACTTC. It translates to CASSQEDTKLAEQYF.

This clonotype appeared many times. The chain uses TRBV14 and TRBJ1-1, with unresolved D. V was clipped by 4 bases and J by 4 bases, with 13 bases between them. The CDR3 is 14 residues long. Looked up from germline, CDR1 is SGHDN and CDR2 is FVKESK. CDR3 loop: CASSLARGGTEAFF. CDR3 nucleotides: TGTGCCAGCAGCCTCGCCCGAGGCGGCACTGAAGCTTTCTTT. Full variable domain (missing parts from reference TRBV14 and TRBJ1-1): EAGVTQFPSHSVIEKGQTVTLRCDPISGHDNLYWYRRVMGKEIKFLLHFVKESKQDESGMPNNRFLAERTGGTYSTLKVQPAELEDSGVYFCASSLARGGTEAFFGQGTRLTVV.

With regard to this clonotype: This CDR3 fails to terminate in the conserved phenylalanine or tryptophan, so it likely reflects a read error. The CDR3 coding sequence is TGTGCCAGCAGTTTGTGGCGCAGAGGCAATGAGCAGTTCCTC. This translates into CASSLWRRGNEQFL. The chain joins TRBV12-3 or TRBV12-4 to TRBJ2-1; D not certain. There are 14 residues in the CDR3. V was trimmed by 3 bases and J by 6 bases, leaving 12 bases between them.

The V gene is TRBV7-9, the J gene TRBJ2-2; 15 bases line up with TRBD2. Germline loops: CDR1 SEHNR, CDR2 FQNEAQ (reference sequence). Trimming at V came to 7 bases and at J to 5 bases, leaving 11 bases not matched to a gene. CDR3 length: 18 amino acids. CDR3 in amino acids: CASNYGTSGRSETGELFF. CDR3 nucleotide sequence: TGTGCCAGCAACTACGGGACTAGCGGGAGGTCTGAGACCGGGGAGCTGTTTTTT.

This clonotype was counted once. The junction does not match germline at one end; this may be a read error. The chain links TRBV4-3 to TRBJ2-2, with 7 bases matching TRBD2. The CDR3 is made up of 16 amino acids. Germline V gives CDR1 LGHNA, CDR2 YSLEER. The CDR3 sequence is CANSQGQAGNTWELFF. The CDR3 nucleotides read TGCGCCAACAGCCAAGGGCAAGCGGGAAACACCTGGGAGCTGTTTTTT.

This clonotype was counted ten times or more. The CDR3 sequence is CASSSSGINTEAFF. The CDR3 DNA reads as TGTGCCAGCAGCTCGAGCGGTATAAACACTGAAGCTTTCTTT. The chain has TRBV11-1 and TRBJ1-1; D is unresolved. The CDR3 consists of 14 residues. The germline gives CDR1 SGHAT, CDR2 FQDESV (reference sequence). V was cut by 4 bases and J by 2 bases, with 11 bases left in between.

This clonotype was detected only once. The junction does not match germline at one end; this may be a read error. CDR3 in amino acids: CASSDQGGDYNEQFF. The CDR3 coding sequence is TGTGCTAGCAGTGATCAGGGGGGAGACTACAATGAGCAGTTCTTC. This chain joins TRBV6-4 and TRBJ2-1, with D possibly being TRBD1 (7 bases). CDR1 MRHNA and CDR2 SNTAGT come from the germline V gene. CDR3 length: 15 residues.

Worth noting for this clonotype: This likely comes from a read error, as the CDR3 has no conserved phenylalanine or tryptophan at its end. J is TRBJ1-1 and V is TRBV10-3; 8 positions match TRBD1. The CDR3 length is 14 residues. Germline CDR1 and CDR2: ENHRY and SYGVKD. This CDR3 is CAISQRTGNSEAFL. The DNA of the CDR3 is TGTGCCATCAGCCAAAGGACAGGGAACAGTGAAGCTTTCTTA.

As to this clonotype: One junction end disagrees with the germline gene, perhaps due to a read error. This chain links TRBV29-1 with TRBJ1-1, with D hard to call. The CDR3 contains 13 residues. In germline, CDR1 is SQVTM, CDR2 ANQGSEA. In DNA, the CDR3 is TGCAGCGTACTTTCCTTCATTGCGGCTGAAGCTTCCTTT. It codes for CSVLSFIAAEASF.

About this clonotype: At one boundary the junction diverges from the germline segment, which might be a read error. The chain is built from TRBV11-3 and TRBJ2-2; TRBD2 is a possible D gene (5 bases). The CDR3 covers 12 residues. CDR1 and CDR2 from the germline V gene are SGHNT and YENEEA. CDR3 amino acids: CASSTNTGELSF. In DNA, the CDR3 is TGTGCCAGTAGCACGAACACCGGGGAGCTGTCTTTT.